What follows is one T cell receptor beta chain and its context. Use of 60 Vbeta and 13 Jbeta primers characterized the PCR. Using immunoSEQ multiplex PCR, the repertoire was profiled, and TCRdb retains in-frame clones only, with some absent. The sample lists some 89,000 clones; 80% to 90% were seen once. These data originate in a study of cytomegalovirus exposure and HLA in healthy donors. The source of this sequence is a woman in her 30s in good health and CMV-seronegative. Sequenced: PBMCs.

CDR3 in DNA: TGCGCCAGCACCACAAGAGAGAACAGGGGATCCTACGAGCAGTACTTC. Protein sequence: CASTTRENRGSYEQYF. This chain uses TRBV10-1 with TRBJ2-7, with 7 bases aligning to TRBD1. The junction had 13 bases not matched to a gene; V was cut back by 7 bases and J by 1 base. The CDR3 consists of 16 residues. Germline-derived CDR1 and CDR2 are WNHNN and SYGVQD (reference sequence).